This T cell receptor beta chain derives from a study of CD8 T cells in ankylosing spondylitis. TCR beta libraries were made by quantitative 5'-RACE with molecular barcodes. One entry per CDR3 protein, called by TCRdb with MiXCR from the 5' RACE reads. This table holds 350,000 to 400,000 distinct CDR3 sequences, more than 20% found once. This CDR3 spans 16 amino acids. Germline V lookup: CDR1 MNHEY, CDR2 SMNVEV (reference sequence). V was pared by 0 bases and J by 4 bases, with 12 bases between. Study findings and constraints: Earlier literature documents some of the motif variants in reactive arthritis synovial fluid and blood. Made up of eight or nine highly homologous variants, a TCR beta motif appeared characteristic of ankylosing spondylitis blood.

In regard to this clonotype: Its target is not known.

The sample was blood, either unsorted or a sorted T cell fraction (not recorded which). The TCR comes from a male donor with ankylosing spondylitis or in good health (not recorded which). The chain is built from TRBV27 and TRBJ2-2; D perhaps matches TRBD2 (5 bases). In DNA form, the CDR3 reads TGTGCCAGCAGTTTATCTCGGGATGTTGGCACCGGGGAGCTGTTTTTT. It specifies CASSLSRDVGTGELFF.